These 18 T cell receptor beta chains were sequenced from one sample in a study of cytomegalovirus exposure and HLA in healthy donors. The PCR ran on 60 Vbeta and 13 Jbeta primers. The method was immunoSEQ multiplex PCR; TCRdb's version includes in-frame clones alone and lacks a portion of them. The sample consists of some 94,000 clones, 70% to 80% of them appearing once. The specimen was PBMCs. These receptors all stem from a man between 35 and 55 years old in good health and CMV-seronegative.

V gene TRBV6-4 combines with J gene TRBJ1-1, with TRBD1 identical over 7 bases. J lost 2 bases, V lost 3 bases, and 3 bases had no gene match. CDR3 size: 14 residues. Germline V gene lookup returns CDR1 MRHNA and CDR2 SNTAGT. CDR3 sequence (DNA): TGTGCCAGCAGTGAAGGGACAGCTAACACTGAAGCTTTCTTT. Its translation is CASSEGTANTEAFF.

The rearrangement uses TRBV29-1 and TRBJ2-7; D is possibly TRBD1 (5 bases). Looked up from germline, CDR1 is SQVTM and CDR2 is ANQGSEA. The CDR3 consists of 13 residues. V dropped 5 bases and J dropped 4 bases, with 15 bases sitting between them. DNA of the CDR3: TGCAGCGTTTCCCAGGGTCGATCTTACGAGCAGTACTTC. Protein: CSVSQGRSYEQYF.

This clone was counted between two and nine times. The chain combines TRBV28 with TRBJ1-4, with 7 bases fitting TRBD1. After removal of 7 bases from V and 8 bases from J, the junction contained 10 bases not matched to a gene. The CDR3 consists of 14 residues. Germline values: CDR1 MDHEN, CDR2 SYDVKM. Here the CDR3 DNA reads TGTGCCAGCAAGGACAGGCCGGCGTGGGAAAAACTGTTTTTT. This translates into CASKDRPAWEKLFF.

This rearrangement joins TRBV30 to TRBJ1-3; TRBD1 might be the D (5 bases). Germline-derived CDR1 and CDR2 are GTSNPN and SVGIG (reference sequence). Trimming took 2 bases from V and 0 from J, leaving 17 bases between them. The CDR3 is 17 amino acids. In nucleotides, the CDR3 is TGTGCCTGGAGTCATCCGGGGGTTCCAGGCTCTGGAAACACCATATATTTT. Residues: CAWSHPGVPGSGNTIYF.

The V call is TRBV6-5, the J call TRBJ2-6, with D perhaps matching TRBD2 (6 bases). Between the trimmed V and J ends, which lost 5 bases and 3 bases, there was a span of 11 bases. Germline loops: CDR1 MNHEY, CDR2 SVGAGI. CDR3 size: 15 residues. The CDR3 sequence: CASSRDSGGANVLTF. As DNA, the CDR3 is TGTGCCAGCAGTCGGGACTCCGGTGGGGCCAACGTCCTGACTTTC.

This clone showed up just once. The V gene is TRBV4-1, the J gene TRBJ2-2; TRBD2 might be the D (6 bases). V was trimmed by 2 bases and J by 6 bases, leaving 16 bases between them. Germline CDR1 and CDR2: MGHRA and YSYEKL. The CDR3 has 16 residues. CDR3 nucleotide sequence: TGCGCCAGCAGCCAAACTGTCGGGAGAGGGGCCGGGGAGCTGTTTTTT. It specifies CASSQTVGRGAGELFF.

About this clone itself: One end of the junction is discordant with germline, which a read error may explain. V gene TRBV28 combines with J gene TRBJ1-2, with 7 positions matching TRBD1. This CDR3 contains 14 residues. Germline V gives CDR1 MDHEN, CDR2 SYDVKM. The CDR3 coding sequence is TGTGCCAGCAACCCCGACAGGGTCAACTATGGCTACATCTTC. It specifies CASNPDRVNYGYIF.

V is TRBV5-6 and J is TRBJ1-6; D call uncertain. This CDR3 is built from 16 residues. V lost 0 bases to trimming and J lost 5 bases, with 12 bases between them. CDR1 is SGHDT and CDR2 is YYEEEE in the germline V gene. The CDR3 sequence is CASSLDSKHNNSPLHF. DNA of the CDR3: TGTGCCAGCAGCTTGGACAGTAAACACAATAATTCACCCCTCCACTTT.

The chain joins TRBV18 to TRBJ2-2; 7 bases agree with TRBD1. Germline V lookup: CDR1 KGHSH, CDR2 LQKENI. The CDR3 runs to 13 residues. With V trimmed by 3 bases and J by 6 bases, 1 base remained unmatched. The CDR3 reads CASSPQGAGELFF. CDR3 DNA: TGTGCCAGCTCACCTCAGGGGGCCGGGGAGCTGTTTTTT.

The rearrangement uses TRBV2 and TRBJ1-6; a possible D gene is TRBD1 (5 bases). The CDR3 loop spans 12 amino acids. Germline V gives CDR1 SNHLY, CDR2 FYNNEI. The V end lost 1 base, the J end lost 18 bases, and 13 bases lay between the germline ends. CDR3 bases: TGTGCCAGCAGTGAAGAGGGACTAACAGCCCACTTT. Its translation is CASSEEGLTAHF. Full variable domain (rest looked up from reference TRBV2 and TRBJ1-6): EPEVTQTPSHQVTQMGQEVILRCVPISNHLYFYWYRQILGQKVEFLVSFYNNEISEKSEIFDDQFSVERPDGSNFTLKIRSTKLEDSAMYFCASSEEGLTAHFGNGTRLTVT.

The CDR3 bases are TGTGCCAGTAGTATCAGGGGGCAGCCTTACGAGCAGTACTTC. Encoded protein: CASSIRGQPYEQYF. The chain employs TRBV19 and TRBJ2-7; 8 bases match TRBD1. V shed 3 bases and J 4 bases; nucleotides not matched to a gene: 5. The CDR3 has 14 residues. Germline lookup yields CDR1 LNHDA and CDR2 SQIVND (reference sequence).

This clone came up once. This rearrangement joins TRBV9 to TRBJ2-1; a possible D gene is TRBD1 (6 bases). The CDR3 sequence is 13 residues long. Germline V lookup: CDR1 SGDLS, CDR2 YYNGEE. Between the trimmed V and J ends, which lost 0 bases and 10 bases, there was a span of 11 bases. In DNA, the CDR3 is TGTGCCAGCAGCGTAGCTACAGGGTGGGAGCAGTTCTTC. Translated: CASSVATGWEQFF. Full variable domain (outside the CDR3, taken from reference TRBV9 and TRBJ2-1): DSGVTQTPKHLITATGQRVTLRCSPRSGDLSVYWYQQSLDQGLQFLIQYYNGEERAKGNILERFSAQQFPDLHSELNLSSLELGDSALYFCASSVATGWEQFFGPGTRLTVL.

The rearrangement joins TRBV28 to TRBJ1-2; D is unclear. Trimming pared 6 bases from V and 5 bases from J, leaving 19 bases between. This CDR3 comprises 15 residues. The germline CDR1 and CDR2 sequences are MDHEN and SYDVKM. This CDR3 is CASRGRDNGEYGYTF. CDR3 in DNA: TGTGCCAGCAGAGGTCGCGACAACGGGGAGTATGGCTACACCTTC.

As for this clone: Other nucleotide sequences from this sample produce the same CDR3. V and J are TRBV18 and TRBJ2-7, with 10 positions matching TRBD1. The CDR3 is made up of 16 amino acids. Losses at the gene ends were 2 bases for V and 3 bases for J; bases not matched to a gene: 7. The germline gives CDR1 KGHSH, CDR2 LQKENI. CDR3 amino acids: CASSPGRDRGIYEQYF. The CDR3 DNA reads TGTGCCAGCTCACCAGGGAGGGACAGGGGCATCTACGAGCAGTACTTC.

The chain links TRBV12-5 to TRBJ1-1; D might be TRBD1 (6 bases). Germline lookup yields CDR1 LGHNT and CDR2 FRNRAP. Trimming stripped 6 bases from V and 1 base from J, with 9 bases between. The CDR3 extends over 13 amino acids. DNA for the CDR3: TGTGCTAGTGGACAACAGGGGAACACTGAAGCTTTCTTT. Its protein product is CASGQQGNTEAFF.

J is TRBJ2-5 and V is TRBV5-4, with 7 bases identical to TRBD1. V gave up 4 bases and J gave up 2 bases; unmatched junction bases: 5. Germline V gives CDR1 SGHNT, CDR2 YYREEE (reference sequence). This CDR3 has 14 residues. The CDR3 sequence is CASSAPGQQETQYF. CDR3 coding DNA: TGTGCCAGCAGCGCTCCGGGACAGCAAGAGACCCAGTACTTC.

J is TRBJ2-1 and V is TRBV5-1, with TRBD2 matching over 11 bases. The junction had 1 base not matched to a gene; V was cut back by 0 bases and J by 2 bases. The CDR3 totals 16 residues. Germline V lookup: CDR1 SGHRS, CDR2 YFSETQ. CDR3 in DNA: TGCGCCAGCAGCTTGGGTAGCGGGAGGGCCTACAATGAGCAGTTCTTC. Translating gives CASSLGSGRAYNEQFF. Drawing the rest from reference TRBV5-1 and TRBJ2-1, the complete variable domain is KAGVTQTPRYLIKTRGQQVTLSCSPISGHRSVSWYQQTPGQGLQFLFEYFSETQRNKGNFPGRFSGRQFSNSRSEMNVSTLELGDSALYLCASSLGSGRAYNEQFFGPGTRLTVL.

The rearrangement joins TRBV18 to TRBJ2-1; TRBD1 is a possible D gene (7 bases). This CDR3 has 16 amino acids. The ends were cut back, 0 bases at V and 6 bases at J, with 15 bases in the middle. Germline lookup yields CDR1 KGHSH and CDR2 LQKENI. The CDR3 here is CASSPPGGGSGNEQFF. The DNA of the CDR3 is TGTGCCAGCTCACCACCCGGAGGGGGCTCAGGCAATGAGCAGTTCTTC.